This record concerns one T cell receptor beta chain sequence. As yet, its antigen is unknown. This sample is drawn from a study of T cell responses to AZD1222 COVID-19 vaccine. Notes on the study in general: Clonal diversity was possibly underestimated, and the donors were mostly white British, with more females. Spike-specific TCR breadth and depth both grew after two AZD1222 doses.

Germline values: CDR1 SGHRS, CDR2 YFSETQ. CDR3 length equals 15 residues. J lost 4 bases, V lost 0 bases, and 6 bases had no gene match. Clones were read by immunoSEQ multiplex PCR, and TCRdb kept only the in-frame ones, dropping some. The table lists 100,000 to 150,000 clones, about nine tenths of them singletons. The receptor's source is an adult who received the AZD1222 COVID-19 vaccine. The chain carries TRBV5-1 and TRBJ1-2, with 7 nucleotides matching TRBD1. Sequences were derived from peripheral blood, sampled 28 days after the second AZD1222 dose. The CDR3: CASSLVVGQAYGYTF. The CDR3 coding sequence is TGCGCCAGCAGCTTGGTAGTTGGACAGGCCTATGGCTACACCTTC.